The entry below describes one T cell receptor beta chain. Its antigen is still unknown. This sample is drawn from a study of T cells in Graves' hyperthyroidism and ophthalmopathy. Whole-study findings and limits: Ophthalmopathy, as predicted by the model, came a median 6.5 months after the prediction. Among thyroid clonotypes expanded above 0.001, most also appeared in blood.

The TCR beta CDR3 regions underwent amplification using RNA transcripts as the source. Primed by the HTBI set, a first-round RT-PCR was run on the TCR CDR3. Each CDR3 protein gets one entry after TCRdb re-called the multiplex PCR reads with MiXCR. The table lists about 570,000 distinct CDR3 sequences, 40% to 55% of them singletons, with around 19% in the top ten. The V end lost 4 bases, the J end lost 4 bases, and 7 bases lay between the germline ends. From germline, CDR1 is DFQATT and CDR2 SNEGSKA (reference sequence). The CDR3 has 11 residues. Not enrolled were patients with uncontrolled infection, other autoimmune disease, pregnancy or lactation.

The sample consisted of peripheral blood or thyroid tissue (not recorded which). This rearrangement joins TRBV20-1 to TRBJ2-5; D uncertain. The receptor comes from an adult woman with Graves' disease, either hyperthyroidism or ophthalmopathy (not recorded which). The CDR3 nucleotides are TGCAGTGCTAACGGCAGAGAGACCCAGTACTTC. It codes for CSANGRETQYF.